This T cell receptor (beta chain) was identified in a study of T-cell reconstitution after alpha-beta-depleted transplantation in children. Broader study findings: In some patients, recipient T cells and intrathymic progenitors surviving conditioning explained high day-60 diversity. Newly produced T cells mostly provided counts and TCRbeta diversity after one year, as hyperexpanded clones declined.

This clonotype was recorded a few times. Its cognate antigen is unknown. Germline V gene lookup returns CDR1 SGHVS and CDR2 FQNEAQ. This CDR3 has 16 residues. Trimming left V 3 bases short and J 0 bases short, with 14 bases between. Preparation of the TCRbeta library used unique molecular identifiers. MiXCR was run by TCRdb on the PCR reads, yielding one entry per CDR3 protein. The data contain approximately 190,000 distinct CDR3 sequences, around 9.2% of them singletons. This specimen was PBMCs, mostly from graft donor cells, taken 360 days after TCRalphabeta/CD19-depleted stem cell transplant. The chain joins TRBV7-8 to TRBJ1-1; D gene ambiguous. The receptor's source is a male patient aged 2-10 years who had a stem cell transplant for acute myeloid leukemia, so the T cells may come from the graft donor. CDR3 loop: CASSFNSGPMNTEAFF. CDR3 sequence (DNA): TGTGCCAGCAGCTTTAACTCTGGCCCCATGAACACTGAAGCTTTCTTT. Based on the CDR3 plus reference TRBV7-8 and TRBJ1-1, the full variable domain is GAGVSQSPRYKVAKRGQDVALRCDPISGHVSLFWYQQALGQGPEFLTYFQNEAQLDKSGLPSDRFFAERPEGSVSTLKIQRTQQEDSAVYLCASSFNSGPMNTEAFFGQGTRLTVV.